This T cell receptor beta chain was profiled in a study of vaccination and CD4 T cells after COVID-19. The CDR3 covers 15 residues. Trimming took 4 bases from V and 4 from J; bases not matched to a gene: 10. Per the germline V gene, CDR1 is SNHLY and CDR2 is FYNNEI. Indicated treatment: approximately 10-day PBMC culture with coronavirus spike peptide pools or control peptides (ViraFEST assay). Scientists ran DNA taken from cultured CD4+ T cells through the Oncomine TCR Beta short-read assay for sequencing. Each CDR3 protein gets one entry after TCRdb re-called the PCR reads with MiXCR. Among roughly 20,000 distinct CDR3 sequences listed, under 30% were seen once. This clonotype turned up a few times. What it binds is not known.

The sequenced material came from cultured CD4+ T cells from blood. This receptor was obtained from a human donor with COVID-19. V and J are TRBV2 and TRBJ2-7; the match to TRBD1 covers 7 bases. The CDR3 loop is CASSVGRGKGYEQYF. The CDR3 DNA reads TGTGCCAGCAGTGTGGGCAGGGGGAAGGGGTACGAGCAGTACTTC.